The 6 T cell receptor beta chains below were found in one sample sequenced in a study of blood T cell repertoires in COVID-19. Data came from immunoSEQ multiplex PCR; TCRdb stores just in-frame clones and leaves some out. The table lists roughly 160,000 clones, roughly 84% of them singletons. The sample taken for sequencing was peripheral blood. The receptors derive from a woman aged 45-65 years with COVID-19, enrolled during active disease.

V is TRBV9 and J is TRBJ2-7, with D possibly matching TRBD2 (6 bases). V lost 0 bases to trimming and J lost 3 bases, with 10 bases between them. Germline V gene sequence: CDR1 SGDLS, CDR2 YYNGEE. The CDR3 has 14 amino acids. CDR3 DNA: TGTGCCAGCAGCGTAGGGGTGGGAGGCTACGAGCAGTACTTC. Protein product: CASSVGVGGYEQYF. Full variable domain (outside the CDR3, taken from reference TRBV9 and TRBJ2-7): DSGVTQTPKHLITATGQRVTLRCSPRSGDLSVYWYQQSLDQGLQFLIQYYNGEERAKGNILERFSAQQFPDLHSELNLSSLELGDSALYFCASSVGVGGYEQYFGPGTRLTVT.

The CDR3 loop is CASSLRQGEDPEQFF. The CDR3 nucleotides read TGTGCCAGCAGCCTCAGACAGGGAGAGGATCCTGAGCAGTTCTTC. The genes are TRBV9 and TRBJ2-1, with 7 bases that match TRBD1. The CDR3 loop spans 15 amino acids. Trimming removed 4 bases from V and 9 bases from J; junction bases left unmatched: 13. The germline V gene encodes CDR1 SGDLS and CDR2 YYNGEE.

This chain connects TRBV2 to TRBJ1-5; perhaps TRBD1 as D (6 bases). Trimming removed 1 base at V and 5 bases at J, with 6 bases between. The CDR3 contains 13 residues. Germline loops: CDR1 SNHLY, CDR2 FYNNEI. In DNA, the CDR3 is TGTGCCAGCAGTGAAGAGGGGGATCAGCCCCAGCATTTT. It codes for CASSEEGDQPQHF.

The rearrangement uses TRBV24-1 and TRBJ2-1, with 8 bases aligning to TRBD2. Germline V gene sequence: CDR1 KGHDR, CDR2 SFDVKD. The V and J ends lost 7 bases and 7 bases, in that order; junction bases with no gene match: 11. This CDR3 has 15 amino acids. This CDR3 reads CATSAPAGASNEQFF. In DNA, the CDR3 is TGTGCCACCAGCGCCCCAGCGGGAGCCTCTAATGAGCAGTTCTTC.

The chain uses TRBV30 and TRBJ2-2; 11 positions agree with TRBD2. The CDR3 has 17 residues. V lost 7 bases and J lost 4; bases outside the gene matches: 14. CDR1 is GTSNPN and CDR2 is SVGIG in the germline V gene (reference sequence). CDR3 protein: CASHFGSGGASTGELFF. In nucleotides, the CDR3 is TGTGCCTCCCATTTTGGTAGCGGGGGGGCGAGCACCGGGGAGCTGTTTTTT.

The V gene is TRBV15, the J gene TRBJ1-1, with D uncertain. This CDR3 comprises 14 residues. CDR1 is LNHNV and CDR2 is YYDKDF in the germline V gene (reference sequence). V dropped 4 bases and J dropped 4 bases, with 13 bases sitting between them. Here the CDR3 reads CATSMERLSTEAFF. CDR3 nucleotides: TGTGCCACCAGCATGGAGAGGCTAAGCACTGAAGCTTTCTTT.